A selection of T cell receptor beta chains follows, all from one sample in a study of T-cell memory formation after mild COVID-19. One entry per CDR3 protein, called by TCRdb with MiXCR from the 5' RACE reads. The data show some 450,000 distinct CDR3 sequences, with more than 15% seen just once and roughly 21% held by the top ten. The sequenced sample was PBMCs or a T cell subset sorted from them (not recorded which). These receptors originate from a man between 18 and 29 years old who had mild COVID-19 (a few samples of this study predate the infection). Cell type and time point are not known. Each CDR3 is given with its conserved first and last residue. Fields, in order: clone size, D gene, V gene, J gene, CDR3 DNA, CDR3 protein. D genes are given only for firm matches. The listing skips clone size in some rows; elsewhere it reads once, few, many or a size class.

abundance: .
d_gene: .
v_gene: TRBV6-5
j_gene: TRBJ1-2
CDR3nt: TGTGCCAGCACCAAGGACGGACGGAACTATGGCTACACCTTC
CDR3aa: CASTKDGRNYGYTF

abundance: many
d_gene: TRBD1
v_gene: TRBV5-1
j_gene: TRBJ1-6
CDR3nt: TGCGCCAGCAGCTTGTCCCCCGCTCGACAGGGGAGCTCCTATAATTCACCCCTCCACTTT
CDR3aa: CASSLSPARQGSSYNSPLHF

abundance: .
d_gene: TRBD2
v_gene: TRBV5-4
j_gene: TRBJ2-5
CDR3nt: TGTGCCAGCAGCCCAAAGCGGGGTTCATGGGAGACCCAGTACTTC
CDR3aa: CASSPKRGSWETQYF

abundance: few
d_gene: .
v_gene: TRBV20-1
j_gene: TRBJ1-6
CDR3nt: TGCAGTGCTAGAGATGCCATCATAGGCTCGGCAACTTCACCCCTCCACTTT
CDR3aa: CSARDAIIGSATSPLHF

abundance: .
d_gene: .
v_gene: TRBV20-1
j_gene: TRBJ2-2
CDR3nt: TGCAGTGCTAGAGATTTGGGGCGGGGCGAGAACACCGGGGAGCTGTTTTTT
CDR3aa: CSARDLGRGENTGELFF

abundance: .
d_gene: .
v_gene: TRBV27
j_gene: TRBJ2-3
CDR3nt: TGTGCCAGCAGTTTATGGGCTACTAAAACAGATACGCAGTATTTT
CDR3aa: CASSLWATKTDTQYF

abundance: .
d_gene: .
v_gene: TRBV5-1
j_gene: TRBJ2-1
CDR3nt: TGCGCCAGCAGCGGGGGGCCAGGGCTTAGCGGTGACAATGAGCAGTTCTTC
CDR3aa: CASSGGPGLSGDNEQFF

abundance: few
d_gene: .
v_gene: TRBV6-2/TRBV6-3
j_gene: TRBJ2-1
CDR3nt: TGTGCCAGCGCTTTTGGGATGCTAAAGGGGCATGAGCAGTTCTTC
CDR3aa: CASAFGMLKGHEQFF

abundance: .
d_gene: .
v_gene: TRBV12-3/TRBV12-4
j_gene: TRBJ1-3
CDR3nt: TGTGCCAGCAGATTCTCGAGGACATTCTCTGGAAACACCATATATTTT
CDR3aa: CASRFSRTFSGNTIYF

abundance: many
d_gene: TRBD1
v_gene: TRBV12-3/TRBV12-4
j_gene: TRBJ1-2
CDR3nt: TGTGCCAGCAGCTTTACAGGGGGCTATGGCTACACCTTC
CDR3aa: CASSFTGGYGYTF

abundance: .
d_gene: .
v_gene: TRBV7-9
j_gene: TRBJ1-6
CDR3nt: TGTGCCAGCAGCTTAGTTGAGTCGGTCAAGTCACCCCTCCACTTT
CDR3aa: CASSLVESVKSPLHF

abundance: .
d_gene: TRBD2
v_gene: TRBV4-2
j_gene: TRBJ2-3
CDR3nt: TGTGCCAGCACCCGGACTAGCGGGAGAAGCACAGATACGCAGTATTTT
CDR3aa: CASTRTSGRSTDTQYF

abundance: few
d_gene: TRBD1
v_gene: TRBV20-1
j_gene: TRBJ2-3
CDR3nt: TGCAGTGCTAGAGTAACAGGGGATTTTGCCACAGATACGCAGTATTTT
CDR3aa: CSARVTGDFATDTQYF

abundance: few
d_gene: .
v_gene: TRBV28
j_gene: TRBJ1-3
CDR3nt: TGTGCCAGCAGTTCCTCCATCTTAGACACCATATATTTT
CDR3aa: CASSSSILDTIYF

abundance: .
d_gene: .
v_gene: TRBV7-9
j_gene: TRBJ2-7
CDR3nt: TGTGCCAGCAGCTCGCCCAGGGTTTCCTCCTACGAGCAGTACTTC
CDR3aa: CASSSPRVSSYEQYF

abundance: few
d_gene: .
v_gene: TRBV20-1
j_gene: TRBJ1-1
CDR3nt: TGCAGTGCCTTACAGGGCCCCATGAACACTGAAGCTTTCTTT
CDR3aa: CSALQGPMNTEAFF

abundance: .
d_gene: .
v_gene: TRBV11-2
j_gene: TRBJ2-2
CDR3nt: TGTGCCAGCAGCTTAGAGGTCAGCGGGAACACCGGGGAGCTGTTTTTT
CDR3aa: CASSLEVSGNTGELFF

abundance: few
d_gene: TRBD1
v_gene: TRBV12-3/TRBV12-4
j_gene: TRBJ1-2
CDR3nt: TGTGCCAGCAGTGCCCAACAGGGGGTGGGGGATGGCTACACCTTC
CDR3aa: CASSAQQGVGDGYTF

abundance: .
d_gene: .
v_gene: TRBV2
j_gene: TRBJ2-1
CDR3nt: TGTGCCAGCACTGGGGGGCGCGGGAGCTCCTACAATGAGCAGTTCTTC
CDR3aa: CASTGGRGSSYNEQFF

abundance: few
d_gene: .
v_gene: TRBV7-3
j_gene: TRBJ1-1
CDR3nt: TGTGCCAGCAGCTTAAACCGGGATACCAACACTGAAGCTTTCTTT
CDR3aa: CASSLNRDTNTEAFF

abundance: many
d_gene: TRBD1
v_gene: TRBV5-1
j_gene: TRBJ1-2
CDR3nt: TGCGCCAGCAGCTTGTTACAGGGGGAGCATGGCTACACCTTC
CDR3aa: CASSLLQGEHGYTF

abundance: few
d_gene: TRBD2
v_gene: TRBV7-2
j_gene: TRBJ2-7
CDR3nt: TGTGCCAGCAGCTTCGGGCGGGGGTACCACGAGCAGTACTTC
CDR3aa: CASSFGRGYHEQYF

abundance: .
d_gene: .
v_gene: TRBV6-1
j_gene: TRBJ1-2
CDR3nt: TGTGCCAGCAGTTGGGGGAGGTATGGCTACACCTTC
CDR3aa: CASSWGRYGYTF

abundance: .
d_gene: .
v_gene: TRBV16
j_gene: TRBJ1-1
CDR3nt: TGTGCCAGCAGCCAATTAGACCGGGGAAACACTGAAGCTTTCTTT
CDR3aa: CASSQLDRGNTEAFF

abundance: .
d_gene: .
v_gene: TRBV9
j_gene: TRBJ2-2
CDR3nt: TGTGCCAGCGCTGAAGTGAACACCGGGGAGCTGTTTTTT
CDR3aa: CASAEVNTGELFF

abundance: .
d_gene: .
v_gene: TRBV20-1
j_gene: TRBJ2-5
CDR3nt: TGCAGTGCTAGACGACCCGGCGATCCGGGGACCAAGTACTTC
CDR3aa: CSARRPGDPGTKYF

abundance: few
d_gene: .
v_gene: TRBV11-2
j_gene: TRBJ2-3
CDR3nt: TGTGCCAGCAGCTTAGAGTTTGGGACTCTCACAGATACGCAGTATTTT
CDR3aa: CASSLEFGTLTDTQYF

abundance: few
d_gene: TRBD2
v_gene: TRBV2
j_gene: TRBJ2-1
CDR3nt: TGTGCCAGCCGGGGGGTCTACAATGAGCAGTTCTTC
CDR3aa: CASRGVYNEQFF

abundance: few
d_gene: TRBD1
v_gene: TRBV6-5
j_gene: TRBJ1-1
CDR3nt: TGTGCCAGCAGTTACTATTACGGACAGGGAGGAGCTTTCTTT
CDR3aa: CASSYYYGQGGAFF

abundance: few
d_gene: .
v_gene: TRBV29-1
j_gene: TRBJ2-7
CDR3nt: TGCAGCGTTGAGGGCTCCTACGAGCAGTACTTC
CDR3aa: CSVEGSYEQYF

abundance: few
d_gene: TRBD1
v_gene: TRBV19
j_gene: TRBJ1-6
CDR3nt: TGTGCCAGTAGGGACAGGGCAGTTTGGTCACCCCTCCACTTT
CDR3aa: CASRDRAVWSPLHF

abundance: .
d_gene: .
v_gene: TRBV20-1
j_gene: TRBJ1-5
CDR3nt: TGCAGTGCTAGAGATCCTTCCCGGGGGTTGGGCAATCAGCCCCAGCATTTT
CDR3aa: CSARDPSRGLGNQPQHF